These 6 T cell receptor beta chains originate from one sample sequenced in a study of blood T cell repertoires in COVID-19. Sequencing used immunoSEQ multiplex PCR; TCRdb keeps in-frame clones, though not all of them. The sample lists about 400,000 clones; about 90% were seen once. The sample taken for sequencing was PBMCs or T cells enriched from blood (not recorded which). The receptors shown here come from a man aged 35 to 55 in a cohort exposed to, infected with or recovered from COVID-19 (not recorded which).

V is TRBV6-4 and J is TRBJ1-4; D perhaps matches TRBD1 (5 bases). There are 17 residues in the CDR3. The V end lost 0 bases, the J end lost 8 bases, and 19 bases lay between the germline ends. CDR1 MRHNA and CDR2 SNTAGT come from the germline V gene. The CDR3 loop is CASSDSGTQRGREKLFF. The DNA of the CDR3 is TGTGCCAGCAGTGACTCCGGGACTCAAAGAGGGCGGGAAAAACTGTTTTTT.

The CDR3 reads CASSQDWNYGYTF. For the CDR3, the DNA is TGCGCCAGCAGCCAAGACTGGAACTATGGCTACACCTTC. This chain joins TRBV5-1 and TRBJ1-2; D gene uncertain. The ends were cut back, 4 bases at V and 2 bases at J, with 9 bases in the middle. CDR1 SGHRS and CDR2 YFSETQ come from the germline V gene. The CDR3 is made up of 13 amino acids.

V and J are TRBV2 and TRBJ1-6, with D possibly TRBD1 on 6 matching bases. Germline CDR1 is SNHLY and CDR2 is FYNNEI. The length of the CDR3 is 15 residues. V was clipped by 6 bases and J by 2 bases, with 11 bases between them. The CDR3: CASRDSAPYNSPLHF. DNA for the CDR3: TGTGCCAGCAGGGACAGCGCGCCCTATAATTCACCCCTCCACTTT.

This sequence joins TRBV18 and TRBJ2-7; D gene unclear. The CDR3 has 16 amino acids. In germline, CDR1 is KGHSH, CDR2 LQKENI. V gave up 1 base and J gave up 2 bases, with 15 bases separating them. The CDR3, as DNA: TGTGCCAGCTCACCACGGTCCGGCGGCCGAGCCTACGAGCAGTACTTC. Protein sequence: CASSPRSGGRAYEQYF.

The chain is built from TRBV7-9 and TRBJ2-1, with D unresolved. Germline loops: CDR1 SEHNR, CDR2 FQNEAQ (reference sequence). V was pared by 1 base and J by 2 bases, with 12 bases between. There are 16 residues in the CDR3. The CDR3 here is CASSLGHSTTYNEQFF. CDR3 nucleotides: TGTGCCAGCAGCTTAGGTCACTCCACTACCTACAATGAGCAGTTCTTC.

This clone was picked up one time. The chain links TRBV5-1 to TRBJ2-2; 8 bases are a match to TRBD2. Per germline, CDR1 SGHRS and CDR2 YFSETQ. V trimming: 4 bases; J trimming: 8 bases; junction bases outside the gene matches: 7. This CDR3 has 14 amino acids. The CDR3 sequence is CASSPIAGTGELFF. The CDR3 coding sequence is TGCGCCAGCAGCCCAATAGCGGGGACGGGGGAGCTGTTTTTT.